What follows is one T cell receptor beta chain and its context. The antigen is undetermined. The V gene end was trimmed by 5 bases and the J gene end by 7 bases; junction bases not matched to a gene: 5. Germline CDR1 reads SGHAT; CDR2 reads FQNNGV. The CDR3 is 15 residues long. Patients sequenced had flow cytometry evidence of CD8+CD57+ cell expansion. The entry originates in a study of CD8+CD57+ T cells in acquired aplastic anemia. Study summary: The sorted CD4+ and CD8+ cells yielded an average around 3 ug of DNA. Overall study results and limits: Patients and controls shared roughly 28 CD8+ CDR3 sequences, which appeared highly expressed in patients and within their immunodominant clones.

Genomic DNA served as template for TCR beta VDJ and CDR3 profiling. MiXCR, run by TCRdb on the reads, gives a single entry per CDR3 protein. The data show about 160,000 distinct CDR3 sequences, about half seen once. The receptor's source is a human donor with aplastic anemia. Sequencing was performed on sorted CD4+, CD8+, or CD8+CD57+ T cells (not recorded which) from PBMCs. V and J are TRBV11-2 and TRBJ2-1, with 13 bases fitting TRBD2. This CDR3 is CASSPRLAGGNEQFF. The CDR3 bases are TGTGCCAGCAGCCCGAGACTAGCGGGAGGAAATGAGCAGTTCTTC. Full variable domain (remainder filled in from reference TRBV11-2 and TRBJ2-1): EAGVAQSPRYKIIEKRQSVAFWCNPISGHATLYWYQQILGQGPKLLIQFQNNGVVDDSQLPKDRFSAERLKGVDSTLKIQPAKLEDSAVYLCASSPRLAGGNEQFFGPGTRLTVL.